The text below deals with one TCR beta chain. This sample stems from a study of blood T cells in healthy people across ages. The length of the CDR3 is 14 residues. Germline-derived CDR1 and CDR2 are KGHDR and SFDVKD. Next came a second PCR, run for about 6 to 12 cycles, which used a sample-barcoded 5' primer along with a J-beta primer mix. TCRdb independently ran MiXCR on the 5' RACE reads; one entry per CDR3 protein. The sample includes 1,800,000 or so distinct CDR3 sequences, approximately 39% of them seen just once. The sequence was collected from a human donor in good health. The J gene is TRBJ2-4, the V gene TRBV24-1, with D maybe TRBD1 (5 bases). The J call is doubtful: the DNA matches TRBJ2-5 better. Sequenced material: blood. CDR3 in DNA: TGTGCCACCAGTGTGGCGGAAGGGGTGGAGACCCAGTACTTC. Translation: CATSVAEGVETQYF.